The rows below give T cell receptor beta chains drawn from one sample of a study of T cells after yellow fever vaccination. Each CDR3 protein gets one entry after TCRdb re-called the 5' RACE reads with MiXCR. The table records some 600,000 distinct CDR3 sequences, around 16% of them present only once. The sequences come from PBMCs, collected less than 6 days after the first yellow fever vaccination. These receptor sequences come from a man aged 18 to 35 who received the YFV17D yellow fever vaccine. The CDR3 runs from the conserved cysteine through the conserved F or W. A D gene is named only where the DNA matches it firmly. Only part of the rows carry a size: once, few, many, or a class if the clone is expanded.

v_gene	len	abundance	d_gene	j_gene	CDR3nt	CDR3aa
TRBV11-2	15	few	TRBD2	TRBJ2-3	TGTGCCAGCAGCTTCCGCGGGGGGACCACAGATACGCAGTATTTT	CASSFRGGTTDTQYF
TRBV3-1	12	NA	NA	TRBJ2-5	TGTGCCAGCAGCCAAATGGTGGAGACCCAGTACTTC	CASSQMVETQYF
TRBV12-3/TRBV12-4	13	few	NA	TRBJ2-3	TGTGCCAGCAGTTTTTTCGGCACAGATACGCAGTATTTT	CASSFFGTDTQYF
TRBV7-9	14	few	TRBD1	TRBJ1-1	TGTGCCAGCAGCCCGACAGGGGGAGGGACTGAAGCTTTCTTT	CASSPTGGGTEAFF
TRBV11-2	14	NA	NA	TRBJ2-7	TGTGCCAGCAGCTTCCCAGGGAAGGAATACGAGCAGTACTTC	CASSFPGKEYEQYF
TRBV6-1	15	NA	NA	TRBJ1-6	TGTGCCAGCAATCCACAGGGTTTAAGCAATTCACCCCTCCACTTT	CASNPQGLSNSPLHF
TRBV28	13	NA	NA	TRBJ1-4	TGTGCCAGCAGCAACGCCTTTAATGAAAAACTGTTTTTT	CASSNAFNEKLFF
TRBV12-5	14	few	NA	TRBJ1-1	TGTGCTAGTGGTCAAGGGGGTGGGAACACTGAAGCTTTCTTT	CASGQGGGNTEAFF
TRBV7-2	13	NA	NA	TRBJ2-1	TGTGCCAGCAGCTCTCAAGGCCACAATGAGCAGTTCTTC	CASSSQGHNEQFF
TRBV7-3	15	NA	NA	TRBJ2-3	TGTGCCAGCAGCTTAGGCCCGGGCAGGGGACATACGCAGTATTTT	CASSLGPGRGHTQYF
TRBV11-2	15	NA	TRBD1	TRBJ2-2	TGTGCCAGCAGCTACGGGACAGGGGGCCCCGGGGAGCTGTTTTTT	CASSYGTGGPGELFF
TRBV19	13	few	NA	TRBJ2-7	TGTGCCAGTAGTTCGACAGGCCGGTACGAGCAGTACTTC	CASSSTGRYEQYF
TRBV7-9	16	NA	NA	TRBJ1-4	TGTGCCAGCAGCTTAGGAGTGCAGGGGCGGAGGGAAAAACTGTTTTTT	CASSLGVQGRREKLFF
TRBV12-3/TRBV12-4	15	NA	NA	TRBJ2-6	TGTGCCAGCAGTCCTTCAAACTCTGGGGCCAACGTCCTGACTTTC	CASSPSNSGANVLTF
TRBV5-6	15	NA	TRBD1	TRBJ1-2	TGTGCCAGCAGCAAGTGGGGACAGGCCCTCTATGGCTACACCTTC	CASSKWGQALYGYTF
TRBV6-5	18	NA	NA	TRBJ1-3	TGTGCCAGCAGTTACGATCATAACGGCGGACCTACTGGAAACACCATATATTTT	CASSYDHNGGPTGNTIYF
TRBV18	16	NA	NA	TRBJ2-5	TGTGCCAGCTCACCACCGAGTTTGGGTGGGGAAGAGACCCAGTACTTC	CASSPPSLGGEETQYF
TRBV28	16	few	NA	TRBJ1-5	TGTGCCAGCAGTCTACTACTGACAGATAGCAATCAGCCCCAGCATTTT	CASSLLLTDSNQPQHF
TRBV12-3/TRBV12-4	16	few	TRBD1	TRBJ2-1	TGTGCCAGCAGTTTGTTGGGACAGAGCTCCTACAATGAGCAGTTCTTC	CASSLLGQSSYNEQFF
TRBV15	15	NA	TRBD2	TRBJ2-1	TGTGCCACCAGCAGAGTGACTAGCGACTACAATGATCAGTTCTTC	CATSRVTSDYNDQFF
TRBV7-8	16	few	NA	TRBJ2-3	TGTGCCAGCAGCTTAGGTGCCCTACTTCGCACAGATACGCAGTATTTT	CASSLGALLRTDTQYF
TRBV27	12	few	NA	TRBJ2-7	TGTGCCAGCAGTTTCCCTAGTGGTGAGCAGTACTTC	CASSFPSGEQYF
TRBV4-3	15	few	NA	TRBJ2-3	TGCGCCAGCAGCCCCATGGGGGATGGCACAGATACGCAGTATTTT	CASSPMGDGTDTQYF
TRBV18	15	NA	NA	TRBJ1-6	TGTGCCAGCTCACCGTATGGACTGACCAATTCACCCCTCCACTTT	CASSPYGLTNSPLHF
TRBV7-6	14	NA	NA	TRBJ2-6	TGTGCCAGCACCCGAGCCTCTGGGGCCAACGTCCTGACTTTC	CASTRASGANVLTF
TRBV20-1	13	few	TRBD1	TRBJ2-7	TGCAGTGCTCTAATGGACAGGGCGGACGAGCAGTACTTC	CSALMDRADEQYF
TRBV4-3	14	NA	NA	TRBJ2-2	TGCGCCAGCAGCGCAGGGGTGGTCACCGGGGAGCTGTTTTTT	CASSAGVVTGELFF
TRBV27	14	few	TRBD1	TRBJ1-2	TGTGCCAGTTCAGGGGGAGGAACTCCAGATGGCTACACCTTC	CASSGGGTPDGYTF
TRBV6-1	15	few	NA	TRBJ2-2	TGTGCCAGCAGTGCCTCCAGGTGGACAGCCGGGGAGCTGTTTTTT	CASSASRWTAGELFF
TRBV18	13	NA	NA	TRBJ2-5	TGTGCCAGCTCACCGGCTCTGGGGGAGACCCAGTACTTC	CASSPALGETQYF
TRBV20-1	18	NA	TRBD2	TRBJ2-1	TGCAGTGCTAGAGATCTTCGGGGAAGCGGGGGGGTGACGGATGAGCAGTTCTTC	CSARDLRGSGGVTDEQFF
TRBV12-3/TRBV12-4	15	few	TRBD2	TRBJ2-7	TGTGCCAGCAGTCCGACTAGCGGGGGGACCAACGAGCAGTACTTC	CASSPTSGGTNEQYF
TRBV7-9	16	NA	NA	TRBJ1-6	TGTGCCAGCAGCTTAGCTTTGTCAGGGTATGGGTCACCCCTCCACTTT	CASSLALSGYGSPLHF
TRBV6-1	15	NA	NA	TRBJ1-1	TGTGCCACACACGAACAGGACCGTTTGAACACTGAAGCTTTCTTT	CATHEQDRLNTEAFF
TRBV10-3	13	NA	NA	TRBJ1-1	TGTGCCATCAGTGAGATGTCAGGGGATGAAGCTTTCTTT	CAISEMSGDEAFF
TRBV6-5	16	NA	TRBD1	TRBJ2-5	TGTGCCAGCAGTTATGGTGACAGGGGGAGATGGGAGACCCAGTACTTC	CASSYGDRGRWETQYF
TRBV6-6	13	few	TRBD2	TRBJ2-5	TGTGCCAGCAGTTACCGCGGACTAGTCGTTAAGTACTTC	CASSYRGLVVKYF
TRBV5-1	14	NA	NA	TRBJ2-7	TGCGCCAGCAGCTTCGCCAGGAAAACCTACGAGCAGTACTTC	CASSFARKTYEQYF
TRBV18	15	NA	NA	TRBJ2-5	TGTGCCAGCTCACCACTCACGGACTTTAAAGAGACCCAGTACTTC	CASSPLTDFKETQYF
TRBV6-2/TRBV6-3	13	few	NA	TRBJ1-5	TGTGCCAGCCGAGGAGGGGGTCATCAGCCCCAGCATTTT	CASRGGGHQPQHF
TRBV7-6	16	few	NA	TRBJ1-5	TGTGCCAGCAGCCCCAGTTCGCGGGGTGGAGGTCAGCCCCAGCATTTT	CASSPSSRGGGQPQHF
TRBV20-1	15	NA	TRBD1	TRBJ1-1	TGCAGTGCTAGAGATCCCGGCAGACAGGGGACTGAAGCTTTCTTT	CSARDPGRQGTEAFF
TRBV7-9	13	many	TRBD1	TRBJ2-5	TGTGCCAGCAGCATACAGGGGGGAGAGACCCAGTACTTC	CASSIQGGETQYF
TRBV5-1	15	NA	TRBD1	TRBJ2-1	TGCGCCAGCAGCTCCCACGGGAGCAGGGGGCATGAGCAGTTCTTC	CASSSHGSRGHEQFF
TRBV7-2	15	NA	TRBD1	TRBJ1-2	TGTGCCAGCAGCTTCCGACAGGGTTATAACTATGGCTACACCTTC	CASSFRQGYNYGYTF
TRBV27	15	NA	TRBD2	TRBJ2-1	TGTGCCAGCAGCCTAGGGGTTACTAGCGGCGATGAGCAGTTCTTC	CASSLGVTSGDEQFF
TRBV7-2	15	NA	NA	TRBJ1-2	TGTGCCAGCAGCTTGACAGGACCTACTAACTATGGCTACACCTTC	CASSLTGPTNYGYTF
TRBV5-1	15	few	NA	TRBJ2-2	TGCGCCAGCAGCTGGAGAGGGGACGACACCGGGGAGCTGTTTTTT	CASSWRGDDTGELFF
TRBV4-1	13	many	NA	TRBJ2-7	TGCGCCAGCAGGTCTCAAACTTGGGACGAGCAGTACTTC	CASRSQTWDEQYF
TRBV12-3/TRBV12-4	14	few	NA	TRBJ1-2	TGTGCCAGCACCTTGATCGGGGGCGACTATGGCTACACCTTC	CASTLIGGDYGYTF
TRBV7-3	16	few	TRBD1	TRBJ2-5	TGTGCCAGCAGTCCTGCAGGGGGTTTAGGCCAAGAGACCCAGTACTTC	CASSPAGGLGQETQYF
TRBV12-3/TRBV12-4	17	NA	TRBD1	TRBJ2-1	TGTGCCAGCAGTCTCGGTGGGGGGACAGGGGGAGACAATGAGCAGTTCTTC	CASSLGGGTGGDNEQFF